This T cell receptor (beta chain) was captured by sequencing in a study of blood T cell repertoires in COVID-19. Study background: Spain, Italy and the United States supplied samples that represented acute and convalescent COVID-19. T cells, B-cell-depleted T cells, or PBMCs provided the cDNA or gDNA that served as material.

CDR1 is SGHVS, CDR2 FQNEAQ, per germline. V was shortened by 6 bases and J by 5 bases, with 16 bases between the two germline ends. CDR3 length: 14 residues. Under the authors' procedure: From reference gene primer amplification, estimates of nucleated cell counts were derived. Repertoires were generated with immunoSEQ multiplex PCR, while TCRdb's copy carries only in-frame clones and drops some. V, J and clone size were drawn from that table, and D and trimming were deduced from the DNA. The profile shows some 150,000 clones, approximately 85% of them singletons. Sequenced input: peripheral blood. The source of this sequence is a human donor with acute or convalescent COVID-19. The donor label of this sample is uncertain. The chain has TRBV7-8 and TRBJ2-5; D is undetermined. The CDR3 protein is CASRNLRSWETQYF. The CDR3 bases are TGTGCCAGCAGAAATCTGCGGTCGTGGGAGACCCAGTACTTC. Full variable domain (missing parts from reference TRBV7-8 and TRBJ2-5): GAGVSQSPRYKVAKRGQDVALRCDPISGHVSLFWYQQALGQGPEFLTYFQNEAQLDKSGLPSDRFFAERPEGSVSTLKIQRTQQEDSAVYLCASRNLRSWETQYFGPGTRLLVL.